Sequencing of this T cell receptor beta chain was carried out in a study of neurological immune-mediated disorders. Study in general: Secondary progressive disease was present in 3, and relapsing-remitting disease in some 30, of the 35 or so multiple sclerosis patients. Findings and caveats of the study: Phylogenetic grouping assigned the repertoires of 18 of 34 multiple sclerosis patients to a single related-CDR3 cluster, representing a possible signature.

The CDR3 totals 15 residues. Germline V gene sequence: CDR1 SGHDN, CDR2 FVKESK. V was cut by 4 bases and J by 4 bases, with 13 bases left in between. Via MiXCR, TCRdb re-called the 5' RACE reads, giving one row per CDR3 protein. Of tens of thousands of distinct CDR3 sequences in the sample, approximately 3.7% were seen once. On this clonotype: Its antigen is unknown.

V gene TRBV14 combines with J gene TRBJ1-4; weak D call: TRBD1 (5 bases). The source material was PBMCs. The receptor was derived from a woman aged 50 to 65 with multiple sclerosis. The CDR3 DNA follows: TGTGCCAGCAGCCGAGACAGTTGGGGTAATGAAAAACTGTTTTTT. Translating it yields CASSRDSWGNEKLFF.